This passage covers 23 T cell receptor beta chains from one sample sequenced in a study of blood T cell repertoires in COVID-19. Assay used: immunoSEQ multiplex PCR; TCRdb lists only in-frame clones, some missing. This sample has some 41,000 clones; 89% occur once, and the top ten carry 15% to 19%. Sequencing input: peripheral blood. The origin of the receptors is a man in his 70s with active COVID-19.

V gene TRBV5-1 combines with J gene TRBJ1-5; possible D gene TRBD1, 5 bases. Per germline, CDR1 SGHRS and CDR2 YFSETQ. V lost 5 bases and J lost 4, with 10 bases in between. The CDR3 totals 13 residues. CDR3 coding DNA: TGCGCCAGCAGTCAGGGAGGAAATCAGCCCCAGCATTTT. Translation gives CASSQGGNQPQHF.

V is TRBV2 and J is TRBJ2-4, with a weak D call TRBD1 (5 bases). CDR1 is SNHLY, CDR2 FYNNEI, per germline. Trimming cost V 4 bases and J 3 bases, with 13 bases left between them. This CDR3 is built from 15 residues. The CDR3 loop is CASSGKGAGKNIQYF. The CDR3 DNA is TGTGCCAGCAGTGGTAAAGGGGCTGGCAAAAACATTCAGTACTTC.

The V gene is TRBV6-5, the J gene TRBJ2-7, with no clear D. V lost 0 bases and J lost 3, with 9 bases in between. The germline V gene encodes CDR1 MNHEY and CDR2 SVGAGI. CDR3 length: 14 residues. The chain's CDR3 is CASSYSRYLYEQYF. The CDR3 DNA follows: TGTGCCAGCAGTTACTCGAGGTATCTCTACGAGCAGTACTTC.

The rearrangement joins TRBV7-2 to TRBJ2-5, with 9 bases matching TRBD2. The trim removed 5 bases at V and 3 bases at J, leaving 7 bases unmatched. The CDR3 spans 15 residues. Germline-derived CDR1 and CDR2 are SGHTA and FQGNSA. The CDR3 spells CASSPQTSGEETQYF. For the CDR3, the DNA is TGTGCCAGCAGCCCCCAGACTAGCGGAGAAGAGACCCAGTACTTC.

V and J are TRBV5-1 and TRBJ2-1; D gene unclear. The CDR3 has 14 residues. Trimming removed 0 bases from V and 3 bases from J, with 7 bases in between. Germline CDR1 and CDR2: SGHRS and YFSETQ. The CDR3 coding sequence is TGCGCCAGCAGCTTGGATGCAGACTACAATGAGCAGTTCTTC. Translated: CASSLDADYNEQFF.

The V gene is TRBV18, the J gene TRBJ2-7; 7 nucleotides agree with TRBD1. CDR3 size: 15 residues. Germline V gives CDR1 KGHSH, CDR2 LQKENI. Trimming took 4 bases from V and 4 from J; bases not matched to a gene: 10. CDR3 bases: TGTGCCAGCTCACAAAACAGGGGATTAGGTTACGAGCAGTACTTC. Its protein product is CASSQNRGLGYEQYF.

The chain combines TRBV28 with TRBJ1-2; perhaps TRBD1 as D (5 bases). The CDR3 totals 16 residues. The germline V gene encodes CDR1 MDHEN and CDR2 SYDVKM. Trimming removed 0 bases from V and 0 bases from J, with 11 bases in between. This CDR3 is CASSLWSSRANYGYTF. CDR3 nucleotides: TGTGCCAGCAGTTTATGGTCGTCCAGGGCTAACTATGGCTACACCTTC.

CDR3 nucleotide sequence: TGCGCCAGCAGTGCCTATGCTAACTATGGCTACACCTTC. This sequence encodes CASSAYANYGYTF. This rearrangement joins TRBV10-2 to TRBJ1-2, with D uncertain. CDR1 and CDR2 from the germline V gene are WSHSY and SAAADI. The CDR3 contains 13 residues. Trimming removed 4 bases from V and 0 bases from J, with 6 bases in between.

The CDR3 DNA follows: TGTGCCAGCAGCCTCGCCCCCGGGGGCGGGAGCACTGAAGCTTTCTTT. It is translated as CASSLAPGGGSTEAFF. The J gene is TRBJ1-1, the V gene TRBV5-5; tentatively, D is TRBD1 (6 bases). Trimming removed 4 bases at V and 4 bases at J, with 20 bases between. CDR3 length: 16 residues. CDR1 is SGHKS, CDR2 YYEKEE, per germline (reference sequence).

This clone was found once. Written as DNA, the CDR3 is TGTGCCAGCAGGAGGGGGGGTATGACAGATACGCAGTATTTT. As protein: CASRRGGMTDTQYF. The J gene is TRBJ2-3, the V gene TRBV6-5, with D possibly TRBD2 on 7 matching bases. V lost 6 bases and J 3 bases, leaving 13 bases between the germline ends. The CDR3 has 14 amino acids. The germline CDR1 and CDR2 sequences are MNHEY and SVGAGI.

This clone has just one count. This sequence joins TRBV4-3 and TRBJ2-3, with 12 bases matching TRBD2. Unmatched junction bases numbered 13, after V lost 3 bases and J lost 6 bases. Germline loops: CDR1 LGHNA, CDR2 YSLEER. The CDR3 sequence is 18 residues long. CDR3 in DNA: TGCGCCAGCAGCCATCTGGGACTAGCGGGCTCGACGGGCGATACGCAGTATTTT. This sequence encodes CASSHLGLAGSTGDTQYF.

This clone came up a few times. The gene calls are TRBV4-2 and TRBJ2-2, with 9 bases that match TRBD2. After removal of 0 bases from V and 4 bases from J, the junction contained 6 bases not matched to a gene. Germline values: CDR1 LGHNA, CDR2 YNFKEQ. This CDR3 has 17 amino acids. DNA of the CDR3: TGTGCCAGCAGCCAAGATTGGAGCGGGGGGATCACCGGGGAGCTGTTTTTT. Amino acid sequence: CASSQDWSGGITGELFF.

The genes are TRBV19 and TRBJ2-1; the match to TRBD2 covers 14 bases. Germline V gives CDR1 LNHDA, CDR2 SQIVND (reference sequence). This CDR3 region has 16 residues. With V trimmed by 8 bases and J by 7 bases, 10 bases remained unmatched. This CDR3 is CASGQSGTSGGNEQFF. The CDR3 DNA follows: TGTGCCAGTGGGCAATCTGGGACTAGCGGGGGAAATGAGCAGTTCTTC. Filled out from reference TRBV19 and TRBJ2-1, the complete variable domain reads DGGITQSPKYLFRKEGQNVTLSCEQNLNHDAMYWYRQDPGQGLRLIYYSQIVNDFQKGDIAEGYSVSREKKESFPLTVTSAQKNPTAFYLCASGQSGTSGGNEQFFGPGTRLTVL.

This clone was detected once. The gene calls are TRBV7-2 and TRBJ2-7; tentative D call: TRBD2 (7 bases). V was trimmed by 4 bases and J by 5 bases, leaving 18 bases between them. The germline gives CDR1 SGHTA, CDR2 FQGNSA. CDR3 size: 15 residues. In DNA form, the CDR3 reads TGTGCCAGCAGCTCGAGAGGGGGGGCCTCGGACGAGCAGTACTTC. This sequence encodes CASSSRGGASDEQYF.

V is TRBV6-5 and J is TRBJ2-6; D possibly corresponds to TRBD2 (7 bases). This CDR3 comprises 15 residues. Trimming took 6 bases from V and 3 from J, leaving 12 bases between them. Germline assignment: CDR1 MNHEY and CDR2 SVGAGI. Here the CDR3 reads CASSEGGHGANVLTF. The DNA of the CDR3 is TGTGCCAGCAGCGAGGGGGGGCATGGGGCCAACGTCCTGACTTTC.

This rearrangement joins TRBV10-3 to TRBJ1-2, with D tentatively TRBD1 (6 bases). Deletions cut 10 bases from V and 6 bases from J, with 21 bases between. Germline V gene sequence: CDR1 ENHRY, CDR2 SYGVKD. The CDR3 runs to 14 residues. Written as DNA, the CDR3 is TGTGCCACCCAGACGGGGGGGGCCGGGGATGGCTACACCTTC. Translation: CATQTGGAGDGYTF.

This clone has only a few counts. Other nucleotide sequences from this sample produce the same CDR3. This rearrangement joins TRBV5-1 to TRBJ2-6; no definite D call. With 0 bases removed from V and 0 bases from J, the gap between germline ends came to 4 bases. This CDR3 contains 15 residues. Germline CDR1 reads SGHRS; CDR2 reads YFSETQ. CDR3 nucleotide sequence: TGCGCCAGCAGCTTGGACAGCTCTGGGGCCAACGTCCTGACTTTC. This codes for CASSLDSSGANVLTF.

This rearrangement joins TRBV6-5 to TRBJ1-2; TRBD1 is a possible D gene (5 bases). Between the trimmed V and J ends, which lost 1 base and 0 bases, there was a span of 6 bases. Per germline, CDR1 MNHEY and CDR2 SVGAGI. The CDR3 is made up of 14 amino acids. The CDR3 sequence: CASSYLQANYGYTF. The CDR3 DNA is TGTGCCAGCAGTTACTTACAGGCTAACTATGGCTACACCTTC.

CDR3 loop: CASSPSSRRGRQETQYF. As DNA, the CDR3 is TGTGCCAGCAGCCCCTCGAGCAGGCGGGGGCGCCAAGAGACCCAGTACTTC. The chain is built from TRBV7-3 and TRBJ2-5; possible D gene TRBD2, 7 bases. This CDR3 has 17 amino acids. Germline CDR1 reads SGHTA; CDR2 reads FQGTGA. The V end lost 5 bases, the J end lost 1 base, and 20 bases lay between the germline ends.

This clone was picked up one time. V gene TRBV4-1 combines with J gene TRBJ2-7; TRBD2 aligns across 7 bases. The germline gives CDR1 MGHRA, CDR2 YSYEKL. J was trimmed by 7 bases and V by 0 bases; bases with no gene match: 6. The CDR3 has 14 amino acids. The CDR3 sequence: CASSQDSGGGEQYF. Written as DNA, the CDR3 is TGCGCCAGCAGCCAAGATTCGGGGGGAGGGGAGCAGTACTTC.

The J gene is TRBJ1-6, the V gene TRBV5-1, with 7 bases lining up with TRBD1. The CDR3 loop spans 14 amino acids. J lost 6 bases, V lost 3 bases, and 3 bases had no gene match. Germline CDR1 reads SGHRS; CDR2 reads YFSETQ. CDR3: CASSSRQGNSPLHF. CDR3 bases: TGCGCCAGCAGCTCAAGACAGGGTAATTCACCCCTCCACTTT.

This clone appeared a few times. This chain uses TRBV19 with TRBJ1-5; tentative D call: TRBD1 (6 bases). Germline CDR1 reads LNHDA; CDR2 reads SQIVND (reference sequence). Trimming pared 2 bases from V and 3 bases from J, leaving 17 bases between. The CDR3 is 17 residues long. CDR3 DNA sequence: TGTGCCAGTAGTATAAAGGGATACAGGGCCTCCAATCAGCCCCAGCATTTT. Amino acid sequence: CASSIKGYRASNQPQHF.

The chain recombines TRBV11-3 with TRBJ2-1; 8 nucleotides align to TRBD2. V lost 4 bases to trimming and J lost 7 bases; unmatched junction nucleotides: 3. Germline values: CDR1 SGHNT, CDR2 YENEEA. CDR3 length: 13 amino acids. The chain's CDR3 is CASSSGGANEQFF. The DNA for the CDR3 is TGTGCCAGCAGCTCCGGGGGGGCGAATGAGCAGTTCTTC.